The T cell receptor beta chain described here comes from a study of shared T cell receptors in the human thymus. The CDR3 contains 13 residues. Germline loops: CDR1 SGHVS, CDR2 FNYEAQ. Trimming cost V 5 bases and J 7 bases; bases outside gene matches: 6. TCRdb's table, derived via immunoSEQ multiplex PCR, lists solely in-frame clones and lacks some. The data contain roughly 410,000 clones, more than 85% of them seen just once; the ten biggest clones take up roughly 0.02%. The specimen was thymocytes. This sequence was found in a human donor. This sequence joins TRBV7-6 and TRBJ1-2; 8 positions agree with TRBD1. CDR3 DNA sequence: TGTGCCAGCAGCGCACGTACAGGGGGTGGCTACACCTTC. Amino acids: CASSARTGGGYTF.